This TCR beta chain was identified in a study of Tregs in tolerant kidney transplant recipients. Sequencing used immunoSEQ multiplex PCR; TCRdb keeps in-frame clones, though not all of them. The sample has 100,000 to 120,000 clones; 90% are singletons. CDR1 and CDR2 from the germline V gene are SGHRS and YFSETQ. J was trimmed by 6 bases and V by 4 bases; bases with no gene match: 7. This CDR3 is built from 14 residues. The V call is TRBV5-1, the J call TRBJ1-1; TRBD1 agrees at 9 bases. The receptor comes from a human donor who received a combined kidney and bone marrow transplant. This material consisted of CD4+ T cells from blood, taken before the transplant. The CDR3 bases are TGCGCCAGCAGCCCTGACAGGGGGAGCCCTGAAGCTTTCTTT. Translation gives CASSPDRGSPEAFF.